The present TCR beta chain was sequenced within a study of blood T cell repertoires in COVID-19. The overall study: Italy, Spain and the United States were the sources of the convalescent and acute COVID-19 samples. T cells, B-cell-depleted T cells, or PBMCs supplied cDNA or gDNA.

The V gene's germline CDR1 is SGHTA and CDR2 FQGTGA. The V and J ends lost 4 bases and 5 bases, in that order; junction bases with no gene match: 11. This CDR3 comprises 16 residues. Data came from immunoSEQ multiplex PCR; TCRdb stores just in-frame clones and leaves some out. The sample contains 220,000 or so clones, around four fifths of which appear only once. The V and J genes are TRBV7-3 and TRBJ1-2, with 9 bases identical to TRBD1. The origin of this receptor is a woman at least 80 years old with acute or convalescent COVID-19. Sequencing used peripheral blood. In DNA, the CDR3 is TGTGCCAGCAGCTCGGGACAGGGTTTCCCGCCATATGGCTACACCTTC. Residues: CASSSGQGFPPYGYTF.